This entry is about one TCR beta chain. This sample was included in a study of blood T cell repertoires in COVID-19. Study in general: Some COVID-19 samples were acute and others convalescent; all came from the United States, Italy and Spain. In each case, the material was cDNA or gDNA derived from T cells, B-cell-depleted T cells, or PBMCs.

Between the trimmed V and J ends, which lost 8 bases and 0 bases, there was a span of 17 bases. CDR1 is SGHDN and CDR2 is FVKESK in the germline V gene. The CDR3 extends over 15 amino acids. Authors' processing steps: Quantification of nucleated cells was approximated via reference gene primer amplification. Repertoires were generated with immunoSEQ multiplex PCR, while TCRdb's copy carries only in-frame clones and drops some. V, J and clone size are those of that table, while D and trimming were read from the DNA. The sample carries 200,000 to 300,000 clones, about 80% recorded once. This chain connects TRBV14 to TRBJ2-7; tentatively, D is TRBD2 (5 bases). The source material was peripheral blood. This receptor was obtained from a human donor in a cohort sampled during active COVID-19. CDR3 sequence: CASSSGSPYSYEQYF. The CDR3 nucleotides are TGTGCCAGCTCCAGCGGTTCTCCTTACTCCTACGAGCAGTACTTC.